The 26 T cell receptor beta chains below come from one sample, sequenced in a study of control samples from healthy donors and cancer patients. The repertoire was sequenced with immunoSEQ multiplex PCR; TCRdb's copy has only in-frame clones and lacks some. This sample yields about 140,000 clones, of which around 92% are seen a single time; 3.2% belongs to the top ten. Sequencing was performed on blood. These receptors were taken from a man aged 25-45 years in good health.

The chain employs TRBV9 and TRBJ2-4; no clear D gene. Germline V gene sequence: CDR1 SGDLS, CDR2 YYNGEE. This CDR3 has 13 residues. V was trimmed by 4 bases and J by 7 bases, leaving 12 bases between them. The CDR3 bases are TGTGCCAGCAGCACCCGCCAGGAGAACATTCAGTACTTC. Translated, it gives CASSTRQENIQYF.

The chain joins TRBV7-9 to TRBJ1-2, with D possibly being TRBD1 (5 bases). Trimming took off 0 bases at V and 8 bases at J, with 13 bases between the two ends. There are 14 residues in the CDR3. The germline gives CDR1 SEHNR, CDR2 FQNEAQ (reference sequence). DNA of the CDR3: TGTGCCAGCAGCTTAGCGAGAGCCCAGGGAGGCTACACCTTC. This codes for CASSLARAQGGYTF.

The chain has TRBV2 and TRBJ1-4; D may be TRBD1 (6 bases). V gave up 7 bases and J gave up 2 bases, with 14 bases separating them. Germline V CDR1 and CDR2: SNHLY, FYNNEI. The CDR3 loop spans 15 amino acids. This CDR3 is CASILSGDTNEKLFF. CDR3 DNA: TGTGCCAGCATCCTGTCAGGGGACACTAATGAAAAACTGTTTTTT. Variable domain in full (rest from reference TRBV2 and TRBJ1-4): EPEVTQTPSHQVTQMGQEVILRCVPISNHLYFYWYRQILGQKVEFLVSFYNNEISEKSEIFDDQFSVERPDGSNFTLKIRSTKLEDSAMYFCASILSGDTNEKLFFGSGTQLSVL.

The rearrangement links TRBV6-5 to TRBJ1-1; D call uncertain. Germline assignment: CDR1 MNHEY and CDR2 SVGAGI. This CDR3 spans 15 amino acids. V was shortened by 0 bases and J by 9 bases, with 17 bases between the two germline ends. The CDR3 region is CASSYSPGKSGQAFF. The CDR3 DNA sequence: TGTGCCAGCAGTTACTCTCCGGGGAAATCGGGCCAAGCTTTCTTT.

Here the CDR3 DNA reads TGTGCCAGCAACGCGGACGGATCCTCCTATAATTCACCCCTCCACTTT. Encoded protein: CASNADGSSYNSPLHF. The J gene is TRBJ1-6, the V gene TRBV6-6; no definite D call. The V gene lost 7 bases and the J gene lost 0 bases, with 13 bases spanning the gap. Germline CDR1 and CDR2: MNHNY and SVGAGI (reference sequence). The CDR3 contains 16 residues.

The chain has TRBV6-6 and TRBJ1-6; 9 bases match TRBD1. Germline CDR1 reads MNHNY; CDR2 reads SVGAGI (reference sequence). The trim removed 5 bases at V and 9 bases at J, leaving 14 bases unmatched. This CDR3 comprises 17 residues. CDR3 coding DNA: TGTGCCAGCAGTCCTGAGACGGCGACAGGGGGGATTTCACCCCTCCACTTT. The encoded protein is CASSPETATGGISPLHF.

V is TRBV7-9 and J is TRBJ1-4; D is perhaps TRBD1 (6 bases). The V gene's germline CDR1 is SEHNR and CDR2 FQNEAQ (reference sequence). The CDR3 totals 17 residues. Trimming removed 0 bases from V and 4 bases from J, with 15 bases in between. The CDR3 loop is CASSLAKTGVYNEKLFF. In DNA form, the CDR3 reads TGTGCCAGCAGCTTAGCGAAGACAGGCGTTTATAATGAAAAACTGTTTTTT.

This clone appeared many times. CDR3 sequence reads: CASSPQLWYF. The CDR3, as DNA: TGTGCCAGCAGCCCACAGCTCTGGTACTTC. The chain uses TRBV7-9 and TRBJ2-7; D is ambiguous. The CDR3 is 10 amino acids. Looked up from germline, CDR1 is SEHNR and CDR2 is FQNEAQ (reference sequence). V was cut by 5 bases and J by 12 bases, with 11 bases left in between.

This chain uses TRBV29-1 with TRBJ2-7; D perhaps matches TRBD1 (5 bases). The CDR3 is 13 amino acids. The germline CDR1 and CDR2 sequences are SQVTM and ANQGSEA. The germline V and J ends were trimmed by 7 bases and 3 bases, with 16 bases remaining between them. The CDR3, as DNA: TGCAGCGCGAGCCCGGACACCCTCTACGAGCAGTACTTC. This encodes CSASPDTLYEQYF.

The V gene is TRBV5-5, the J gene TRBJ2-7; D perhaps matches TRBD1 (6 bases). CDR1 SGHKS and CDR2 YYEKEE come from the germline V gene (reference sequence). The CDR3 covers 14 residues. The V end was cut by 4 bases, the J end by 4 bases, with 15 bases between. CDR3 region: CASSLGTSKYEQYF. The DNA of the CDR3 is TGTGCCAGCAGCCTTGGGACATCGAAATACGAGCAGTACTTC. The complete variable domain, with remaining parts taken from reference TRBV5-5 and TRBJ2-7, reads DAGVTQSPTHLIKTRGQQVTLRCSPISGHKSVSWYQQVLGQGPQFIFQYYEKEERGRGNFPDRFSARQFPNYSSELNVNALLLGDSALYLCASSLGTSKYEQYFGPGTRLTVT.

The genes are TRBV2 and TRBJ2-1, with TRBD1 matching 7 bases. CDR3 length equals 16 residues. After removal of 5 bases from V and 0 bases from J, the junction contained 7 bases not matched to a gene. The germline V gene encodes CDR1 SNHLY and CDR2 FYNNEI. CDR3 region: CASSPQGTTSYNEQFF. Here the CDR3 DNA reads TGTGCCAGCAGTCCACAGGGGACCACCTCCTACAATGAGCAGTTCTTC.

This clone was seen a single time. This sequence joins TRBV15 and TRBJ1-3; 8 nucleotides line up with TRBD1. Germline V gene sequence: CDR1 LNHNV, CDR2 YYDKDF (reference sequence). V was clipped by 4 bases and J by 0 bases; unmatched bases: 8. The CDR3 spans 17 residues. The CDR3 sequence: CATSTLGQALSGNTIYF. Here the CDR3 DNA reads TGTGCCACCAGCACCTTGGGACAGGCGCTCTCTGGAAACACCATATATTTT.

This clone was seen only a few times. This chain uses TRBV3-1 (or the pseudogene TRBV3-2) with TRBJ1-4; D perhaps matches TRBD1 (5 bases). The CDR3 runs 14 residues. The ends were cut back, 3 bases at V and 4 bases at J, with 9 bases in the middle. Germline CDR1 is LGHDT and CDR2 is YNNKEL (reference sequence). The chain's CDR3 is CASSHREGNEKLFF. As DNA, the CDR3 is TGTGCCAGCAGCCACAGGGAGGGTAATGAAAAACTGTTTTTT.

The J gene is TRBJ1-2, the V gene TRBV6-1; D possibly corresponds to TRBD1 (6 bases). Looked up from germline, CDR1 is MNHNS and CDR2 is SASEGT. Trimming shortened V by 0 bases and J by 1 base, and 18 bases separated the two germline ends. The CDR3 extends over 18 amino acids. This chain's CDR3 is CASSEAFGQTRGNYGYTF. Here the CDR3 DNA reads TGTGCCAGCAGTGAAGCGTTCGGACAGACCAGGGGTAACTATGGCTACACCTTC.

This chain connects TRBV30 to TRBJ2-2; TRBD1 or TRBD2 may be the D gene (5 bases each). The V end was cut by 0 bases, the J end by 6 bases, with 17 bases between. Germline values: CDR1 GTSNPN, CDR2 SVGIG (reference sequence). This CDR3 has 16 amino acids. CDR3 sequence (DNA): TGTGCCTGGAGTGTATCGCCGGGGCCCCGCGCCGGGGAGCTGTTTTTT. Its protein product is CAWSVSPGPRAGELFF.

The chain has TRBV12-5 and TRBJ1-5; 7 bases agree with TRBD1. J lost 1 base, V lost 1 base, and 7 bases had no gene match. CDR3 length: 17 residues. Germline assignment: CDR1 LGHNT and CDR2 FRNRAP. This CDR3 reads CASGLGRQGLSNQPQHF. DNA for the CDR3: TGTGCTAGTGGTTTGGGCCGACAGGGCCTAAGCAATCAGCCCCAGCATTTT. Full variable domain (missing parts from reference TRBV12-5 and TRBJ1-5): DARVTQTPRHKVTEMGQEVTMRCQPILGHNTVFWYRQTMMQGLELLAYFRNRAPLDDSGMPKDRFSAEMPDATLATLKIQPSEPRDSAVYFCASGLGRQGLSNQPQHFGDGTRLSIL.

The V gene is TRBV6-2 or TRBV6-3, the J gene TRBJ1-6, with D hard to call. The V gene lost 6 bases and the J gene lost 0 bases, with 12 bases spanning the gap. Germline V gives CDR1 MNHEY, CDR2 SVGEGT. The CDR3 has 16 residues. The CDR3 nucleotides are TGTGCCAGCAGCCCCTTCAGGTCCTCCTATAATTCACCCCTCCACTTT. It codes for CASSPFRSSYNSPLHF.

The chain recombines TRBV10-3 with TRBJ1-5; no clear D. The germline CDR1 and CDR2 sequences are ENHRY and SYGVKD. The CDR3 totals 12 residues. Deletions cut 6 bases from V and 1 base from J, with 4 bases between. Here the CDR3 reads CAISGSNQPQHF. CDR3 nucleotides: TGTGCCATCAGCGGGAGCAATCAGCCCCAGCATTTT.

The chain recombines TRBV27 with TRBJ2-1; 7 nucleotides line up with TRBD2. In germline, CDR1 is MNHEY, CDR2 SMNVEV (reference sequence). Losses at the gene ends were 4 bases for V and 4 bases for J; bases not matched to a gene: 7. This CDR3 region has 15 residues. The CDR3 nucleotides are TGTGCCAGCAGTTCTCTAGCGGCAGTATACAATGAGCAGTTCTTC. Its protein is CASSSLAAVYNEQFF.

The V call is TRBV6-5, the J call TRBJ1-5; D is uncertain. CDR3 length: 14 amino acids. Between the trimmed V and J ends, which lost 6 bases and 7 bases, there was a span of 16 bases. Looked up from germline, CDR1 is MNHEY and CDR2 is SVGAGI. In nucleotides, the CDR3 is TGTGCCAGCAGACCATTATTACTCACCCAGCCCCAGCATTTT. Encoded protein: CASRPLLLTQPQHF.

V gene TRBV6-4 combines with J gene TRBJ1-5; D not resolved. Germline V lookup: CDR1 MRHNA, CDR2 SNTAGT. The CDR3 is made up of 13 amino acids. V dropped 6 bases and J dropped 4 bases, with 10 bases sitting between them. CDR3 nucleotides: TGTGCCAGCAGCGTTACAGAAAATCAGCCCCAGCATTTT. It translates to CASSVTENQPQHF.

The chain has TRBV20-1 and TRBJ2-7; D may be TRBD1 (5 bases). The V and J ends lost 5 bases and 4 bases respectively, with 9 bases between them. From germline, CDR1 is DFQATT and CDR2 SNEGSKA (reference sequence). The CDR3 has 11 amino acids. The CDR3 loop is CSAFQGYEQYF. DNA of the CDR3: TGCAGTGCTTTTCAGGGATACGAGCAGTACTTC.

This clone was seen only once. This chain links TRBV11-2 with TRBJ2-7, with D uncertain. The CDR3 sequence is 15 residues long. Deletions cut 4 bases from V and 0 bases from J, with 13 bases between. Per the germline V gene, CDR1 is SGHAT and CDR2 is FQNNGV. The CDR3: CASSSNPESSYEQYF. CDR3 bases: TGTGCCAGCAGCTCCAATCCGGAGAGCTCCTACGAGCAGTACTTC.

This chain uses TRBV19 with TRBJ2-7, with a possible D match to TRBD1 (6 bases). Trimming removed 2 bases from V and 6 bases from J, with 14 bases in between. This CDR3 has 14 residues. CDR1 is LNHDA and CDR2 is SQIVND in the germline V gene (reference sequence). The CDR3 bases are TGTGCCAGTAGTATAAGGGGACAAGCATCCGAGCAGTACTTC. Amino acids: CASSIRGQASEQYF.

The V gene is TRBV2, the J gene TRBJ2-7; D might be TRBD1 (5 bases). The germline V and J ends were trimmed by 4 bases and 6 bases, with 19 bases remaining between them. CDR1 is SNHLY, CDR2 FYNNEI, per germline. This CDR3 is built from 15 residues. This chain's CDR3 is CASSARIGAMVEQYF. The DNA of the CDR3 is TGTGCCAGCAGTGCTCGGATAGGGGCTATGGTCGAGCAGTACTTC.

The table lists this clone with a count of one. The chain joins TRBV20-1 to TRBJ2-1; the D gene is possibly TRBD2 (6 bases). The CDR3 is made up of 13 amino acids. Between the trimmed V and J ends, which lost 3 bases and 8 bases, there was a span of 14 bases. Looked up from germline, CDR1 is DFQATT and CDR2 is SNEGSKA (reference sequence). The CDR3 protein is CSASPGGRDEQFF. The CDR3 nucleotides read TGCAGTGCTAGTCCCGGGGGAAGGGATGAGCAGTTCTTC.